This paragraph covers one T cell receptor beta chain sequence. The antigen is undetermined. These data belong to a study of identical twins. Study-wide results and caveats: The authors noted that invariant MAIT and iNKT cells could partly confound zero-insertion analyses. Monozygotic twin pairs showed more out-of-frame TCR alpha sharing than models estimated.

Each CDR3 protein gets one entry after TCRdb re-called the 5' RACE reads with MiXCR. In the table there are a few hundred thousand distinct CDR3 sequences, more than 9.5% of which are singletons. The V and J ends lost 2 bases and 5 bases, in that order; junction bases with no gene match: 4. The CDR3 has 15 residues. CDR1 MNHEY and CDR2 SVGEGT come from the germline V gene. The same data also contributed to another study, on yellow fever vaccine responses in identical twins.

Sequencing was carried out using memory (CD45RO+) T cells sorted from blood. The chain combines TRBV6-2 or TRBV6-3 with TRBJ2-3; TRBD1 matches 10 bases. This clonotype was obtained from a woman aged 18-29 years in good health. The CDR3 coding sequence is TGTGCCAGCAGTTACGACAGGGGGCGGATAGATACGCAGTATTTT. Translated: CASSYDRGRIDTQYF.